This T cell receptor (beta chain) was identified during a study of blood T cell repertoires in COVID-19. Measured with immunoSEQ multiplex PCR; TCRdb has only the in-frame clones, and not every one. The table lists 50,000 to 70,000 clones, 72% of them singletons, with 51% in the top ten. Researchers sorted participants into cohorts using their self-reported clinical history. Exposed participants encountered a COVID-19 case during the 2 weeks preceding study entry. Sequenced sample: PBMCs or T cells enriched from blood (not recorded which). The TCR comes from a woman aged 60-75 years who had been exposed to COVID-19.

The CDR3 spells CSVEEVRLGYTF. The CDR3 DNA follows: TGCAGCGTTGAAGAGGTCAGACTTGGCTACACCTTC. This chain links TRBV29-1 with TRBJ1-2; D gene ambiguous. CDR1 and CDR2 (germline): SQVTM, ANQGSEA. The CDR3 consists of 12 residues. V was pared by 0 bases and J by 7 bases, with 9 bases between.